The 25 T cell receptor beta chains presented below share a single source sample, sequenced in a study of cytomegalovirus exposure and HLA in healthy donors. Sequencing was performed with immunoSEQ multiplex PCR; in TCRdb, only in-frame clones are kept and a portion is missing. Counted here are roughly 150,000 clones, 89% occurring once; the ten biggest clones make up 10%. Sequenced material: PBMCs. Receptor source: a woman aged 18 to 35 in good health and CMV-seropositive.

The gene calls are TRBV6-5 and TRBJ1-2; D is possibly TRBD1 (5 bases). The CDR3 contains 15 residues. The V and J ends lost 1 base and 4 bases respectively, with 13 bases between them. Germline values: CDR1 MNHEY, CDR2 SVGAGI. As DNA, the CDR3 is TGTGCCAGCAGTTACTTGGGGGGTTCATCCTATGGCTACACCTTC. Protein product: CASSYLGGSSYGYTF.

The chain uses TRBV6-6 and TRBJ1-4; possibly TRBD1 for D (5 bases). Trimming pared 6 bases from V and 6 bases from J, leaving 14 bases between. Germline lookup yields CDR1 MNHNY and CDR2 SVGAGI (reference sequence). This CDR3 region has 14 residues. DNA for the CDR3: TGTGCCAGCAGATCGGGACTTGTAGATGAAAAACTGTTTTTT. It specifies CASRSGLVDEKLFF.

The chain is built from TRBV11-3 and TRBJ1-1; TRBD1 might be the D (6 bases). Germline-derived CDR1 and CDR2 are SGHNT and YENEEA. This CDR3 is 15 amino acids long. V was shortened by 4 bases and J by 1 base, with 13 bases between the two germline ends. CDR3 coding DNA: TGTGCCAGCAGCTCCCCGTGGACAGAGAACACTGAAGCTTTCTTT. This codes for CASSSPWTENTEAFF.

The chain combines TRBV28 with TRBJ1-1; D is perhaps TRBD1 (5 bases). The CDR3 has 15 amino acids. Germline loops: CDR1 MDHEN, CDR2 SYDVKM. Trimming pared 1 base from V and 4 bases from J, leaving 13 bases between. The CDR3 DNA reads as TGTGCCAGCAGTTTATCCCGCGGGGGAGGCACTGAAGCTTTCTTT. Its translation: CASSLSRGGGTEAFF.

The V and J genes are TRBV11-2 and TRBJ2-7; a weak D match, TRBD2 (6 bases). Between the trimmed V and J ends, which lost 2 bases and 11 bases, there was a span of 10 bases. CDR1 SGHAT and CDR2 FQNNGV come from the germline V gene. This CDR3 is 11 amino acids long. In DNA form, the CDR3 reads TGTGCCAGCAGCTTAATGGGGGGAGAGTACTTC. Translation gives CASSLMGGEYF.

This chain joins TRBV2 and TRBJ2-1, with 12 bases aligning to TRBD1. CDR1 is SNHLY, CDR2 FYNNEI, per germline. This CDR3 region has 14 residues. The V gene end was trimmed by 6 bases and the J gene end by 9 bases; junction bases not matched to a gene: 6. CDR3 sequence reads: CASRGGQGAIEQFF. The CDR3 region has the DNA TGTGCCAGCAGGGGGGGACAGGGGGCGATTGAGCAGTTCTTC. Supplemented by reference TRBV2 and TRBJ2-1, the full variable domain reads EPEVTQTPSHQVTQMGQEVILRCVPISNHLYFYWYRQILGQKVEFLVSFYNNEISEKSEIFDDQFSVERPDGSNFTLKIRSTKLEDSAMYFCASRGGQGAIEQFFGPGTRLTVL.

The CDR3 sequence is CASSELGQLADYEQYF. The CDR3 nucleotides read TGTGCCAGCAGTGAGCTGGGACAGCTAGCCGATTACGAGCAGTACTTC. V gene TRBV6-1 combines with J gene TRBJ2-7; 7 bases are a match to TRBD1. CDR1 and CDR2 from the germline V gene are MNHNS and SASEGT. V shed 3 bases, J shed 4 bases, and the junction held 12 bases outside the gene matches. The CDR3 is made up of 16 amino acids.

This sequence joins TRBV19 and TRBJ2-2, with 10 bases that match TRBD2. The CDR3 length is 16 residues. With 4 bases clipped from V and 4 bases from J, the junction kept 6 bases outside the gene matches. Germline CDR1 LNHDA, CDR2 SQIVND (reference sequence). The chain's CDR3 is CASSTGLAVTTGELFF. The CDR3 region has the DNA TGTGCCAGTAGTACCGGACTAGCGGTAACCACCGGGGAGCTGTTTTTT.

This clone appeared a few times. J is TRBJ2-7 and V is TRBV7-9; 9 nucleotides align to TRBD1. This CDR3 has 13 residues. Germline V gives CDR1 SEHNR, CDR2 FQNEAQ (reference sequence). The J segment lost 3 bases and the V segment lost 5 bases, leaving 2 bases of the junction unmatched. The CDR3 reads CASSTGQGYEQYF. In nucleotides, the CDR3 is TGTGCCAGCAGCACGGGACAGGGCTACGAGCAGTACTTC.

V gene TRBV15 combines with J gene TRBJ2-7; D is unclear. CDR3 length equals 14 residues. Germline V gives CDR1 LNHNV, CDR2 YYDKDF (reference sequence). The ends were cut back, 3 bases at V and 2 bases at J, with 11 bases in the middle. CDR3 protein: CATSRNSGPYEQYF. CDR3 coding DNA: TGTGCCACCAGCAGGAATTCCGGTCCCTACGAGCAGTACTTC. Full variable domain (rest looked up from reference TRBV15 and TRBJ2-7): DAMVIQNPRYQVTQFGKPVTLSCSQTLNHNVMYWYQQKSSQAPKLLFHYYDKDFNNEADTPDNFQSRRPNTSFCFLDIRSPGLGDTAMYLCATSRNSGPYEQYFGPGTRLTVT.

The genes are TRBV7-3 and TRBJ2-7, with 7 bases lining up with TRBD2. The CDR3 is 15 residues long. The V gene's germline CDR1 is SGHTA and CDR2 FQGTGA. V trimming: 5 bases; J trimming: 3 bases; junction bases outside the gene matches: 10. CDR3 DNA sequence: TGTGCCAGCAGCATCGACGGGACTACCAACTACGAGCAGTACTTC. It is translated as CASSIDGTTNYEQYF.

The chain recombines TRBV20-1 with TRBJ2-7; the D is unclear. Germline V CDR1 and CDR2: DFQATT, SNEGSKA (reference sequence). This CDR3 region has 9 residues. Here the CDR3 DNA reads TGCAGCGCCGGTTACGAGCAGTACTTC. It translates to CSAGYEQYF.

This clone was recorded once. The chain has TRBV7-3 and TRBJ2-7; D is perhaps TRBD1 (6 bases). Deletions cut 1 base from V and 6 bases from J, with 16 bases between. CDR1 and CDR2 (germline): SGHTA, FQGTGA. CDR3 length: 15 residues. The chain's CDR3 is CASSLIGGRVGEQYF. The CDR3 DNA reads TGTGCCAGCAGCTTAATTGGGGGCAGGGTCGGCGAGCAGTACTTC.

The chain uses TRBV19 and TRBJ1-3, with D maybe TRBD1 (5 bases). The CDR3 is made up of 15 amino acids. The V gene lost 8 bases and the J gene lost 2 bases, with 16 bases spanning the gap. Germline V CDR1 and CDR2: LNHDA, SQIVND (reference sequence). This CDR3 reads CASGIGGRTGNTIYF. The CDR3, as DNA: TGTGCCAGTGGGATCGGGGGACGTACTGGAAACACCATATATTTT.

The chain combines TRBV19 with TRBJ2-5; D not resolved. This CDR3 is 13 amino acids long. Looked up from germline, CDR1 is LNHDA and CDR2 is SQIVND (reference sequence). V shed 7 bases and J shed 1 base, with 10 bases lying between them. The CDR3 DNA reads TGTGCCAGTAATGGCGGATTCCAAGAGACCCAGTACTTC. It translates to CASNGGFQETQYF.

The V gene is TRBV5-4, the J gene TRBJ2-7, with D possibly being TRBD2 (6 bases). The CDR3 sequence is 14 residues long. CDR1 is SGHNT, CDR2 YYREEE, per germline (reference sequence). V lost 7 bases and J 0 bases, leaving 14 bases between the germline ends. CDR3 sequence: CASSVGLSSYEQYF. CDR3 bases: TGTGCCAGCTCCGTGGGACTCTCCTCCTACGAGCAGTACTTC.

This sequence joins TRBV2 and TRBJ1-5; D gene ambiguous. In germline, CDR1 is SNHLY, CDR2 FYNNEI. V was shortened by 7 bases and J by 0 bases, with 10 bases between the two germline ends. The CDR3 contains 14 residues. CDR3 loop: CASKHPDSNQPQHF. The CDR3 DNA sequence: TGTGCCAGCAAACACCCAGATAGCAATCAGCCCCAGCATTTT.

This chain links TRBV27 with TRBJ2-3, with D perhaps matching TRBD1 (5 bases). The CDR3 is 15 amino acids. V was clipped by 1 base and J by 5 bases, with 13 bases between them. Looked up from germline, CDR1 is MNHEY and CDR2 is SMNVEV (reference sequence). The CDR3 coding sequence is TGTGCCAGCAGTTTATTGGGGCAGGTCAGAGATACGCAGTATTTT. It is translated as CASSLLGQVRDTQYF.

The chain joins TRBV5-6 to TRBJ2-7, with D tentatively TRBD2 (7 bases). CDR3 size: 16 residues. CDR1 and CDR2 from the germline V gene are SGHDT and YYEEEE. Trimming took 0 bases from V and 0 from J, leaving 13 bases between them. The CDR3, as DNA: TGTGCCAGCAGCTTGGTCGGGGGGCACCCCTCCTACGAGCAGTACTTC. As protein: CASSLVGGHPSYEQYF.

This chain uses TRBV4-2 with TRBJ2-3, with D perhaps matching TRBD2 (7 bases). Trimming stripped 4 bases from V and 8 bases from J, with 28 bases between. The CDR3 is 18 amino acids. The germline V gene encodes CDR1 LGHNA and CDR2 YNFKEQ. As DNA, the CDR3 is TGTGCCAGCAGCCGAAGGCTAGGGGGAGGGACGGAAATTGTTACGCAGTATTTT. Protein: CASSRRLGGGTEIVTQYF.

This sequence joins TRBV18 and TRBJ2-1; the match to TRBD1 covers 8 bases. The CDR3 extends over 15 amino acids. Trimming at V came to 3 bases and at J to 5 bases, leaving 6 bases not matched to a gene. From germline, CDR1 is KGHSH and CDR2 LQKENI. CDR3 DNA sequence: TGTGCCAGCTCACCGGGACAGGCGCGCAACAATGAGCAGTTCTTC. Encoded protein: CASSPGQARNNEQFF.

The chain carries TRBV10-3 and TRBJ1-2, with 10 bases fitting TRBD1. The junction had 6 bases not matched to a gene; V was cut back by 7 bases and J by 7 bases. This CDR3 has 13 residues. Germline CDR1 is ENHRY and CDR2 is SYGVKD. CDR3 sequence (DNA): TGTGCCATCATGGGGACAGGGGTGACTGGCTACACCTTC. Its translation is CAIMGTGVTGYTF.

V usage is TRBV28 and J usage is TRBJ2-1; 14 bases are a match to TRBD2. CDR1 is MDHEN, CDR2 SYDVKM, per germline. The J segment lost 9 bases and the V segment lost 3 bases, leaving 4 bases of the junction unmatched. The CDR3 totals 15 residues. The CDR3 DNA is TGTGCCAGCAGTTTCGGGACTAGCGGGAGAATTGAGCAGTTCTTC. Encoded protein: CASSFGTSGRIEQFF.

The chain combines TRBV5-1 with TRBJ2-7; TRBD2 matches at 10 bases. Germline lookup yields CDR1 SGHRS and CDR2 YFSETQ. There are 15 residues in the CDR3. The ends lost 5 bases at V and 3 bases at J; junction bases unmatched: 8. CDR3 protein: CASRSGTSAFYEQYF. The CDR3 DNA reads as TGCGCCAGCAGATCCGGGACTAGCGCGTTCTACGAGCAGTACTTC.

The genes are TRBV5-1 and TRBJ2-1; the D gene is possibly TRBD2 (6 bases). The CDR3 runs to 17 residues. V dropped 0 bases and J dropped 5 bases, with 18 bases sitting between them. Germline CDR1 reads SGHRS; CDR2 reads YFSETQ. DNA for the CDR3: TGCGCCAGCAGCTTGGGTGCGGGGCCGACGTCAAACAATGAGCAGTTCTTC. It translates to CASSLGAGPTSNNEQFF.